Below are 5 T cell receptor beta chains sequenced from a single sample in a study of cytomegalovirus exposure and HLA in healthy donors. The PCR was carried out with 60 Vbeta primers and 13 Jbeta primers. Method: immunoSEQ multiplex PCR; TCRdb's copy keeps in-frame clones and lacks some. The data contain 150,000 to 200,000 clones, 79% of them singletons. The sample taken for sequencing was PBMCs. The receptors here all came from a woman between 45 and 65 years old in good health and CMV-seronegative.

This chain links TRBV4-3 with TRBJ2-1; maybe TRBD1 (6 bases). This CDR3 contains 14 residues. Trimming took 5 bases from V and 0 from J, leaving 8 bases between them. Germline V gives CDR1 LGHNA, CDR2 YSLEER. As DNA, the CDR3 is TGCGCCAGCAGCAGGGGGACCTCCTACAATGAGCAGTTCTTC. The encoded protein is CASSRGTSYNEQFF.

The chain is built from TRBV6-6 and TRBJ1-2, with a possible D match to TRBD1 (6 bases). Deletions cut 2 bases from V and 4 bases from J, with 11 bases between. This CDR3 is 14 amino acids long. CDR1 MNHNY and CDR2 SVGAGI come from the germline V gene (reference sequence). CDR3 coding DNA: TGTGCCAGCAGTTACGGACAGACTGCCTATGGCTACACCTTC. This gives the protein CASSYGQTAYGYTF.

The V call is TRBV6-1, the J call TRBJ1-1; D is ambiguous. There are 13 residues in the CDR3. Per germline, CDR1 MNHNS and CDR2 SASEGT. The V gene lost 6 bases and the J gene lost 1 base, with 9 bases spanning the gap. CDR3 bases: TGTGCCAGCAGCCCTACTACGAACACTGAAGCTTTCTTT. Its protein product is CASSPTTNTEAFF.

The chain combines TRBV6-1 with TRBJ1-5; unclear D gene. CDR1 and CDR2 (germline): MNHNS, SASEGT. The CDR3 is made up of 13 amino acids. The ends were cut back, 6 bases at V and 1 base at J, with 7 bases in the middle. CDR3 sequence (DNA): TGTGCCAGCAGACTTCGGAGCAATCAGCCCCAGCATTTT. It is translated as CASRLRSNQPQHF.

The chain employs TRBV7-2 and TRBJ1-1, with D hard to call. Trimming left V 3 bases short and J 4 bases short, with 12 bases between. The V gene's germline CDR1 is SGHTA and CDR2 FQGNSA. This CDR3 is 14 amino acids long. This CDR3 reads CASSFGGLSTEAFF. The CDR3 nucleotides read TGTGCCAGCAGCTTCGGAGGGTTGAGCACTGAAGCTTTCTTT.